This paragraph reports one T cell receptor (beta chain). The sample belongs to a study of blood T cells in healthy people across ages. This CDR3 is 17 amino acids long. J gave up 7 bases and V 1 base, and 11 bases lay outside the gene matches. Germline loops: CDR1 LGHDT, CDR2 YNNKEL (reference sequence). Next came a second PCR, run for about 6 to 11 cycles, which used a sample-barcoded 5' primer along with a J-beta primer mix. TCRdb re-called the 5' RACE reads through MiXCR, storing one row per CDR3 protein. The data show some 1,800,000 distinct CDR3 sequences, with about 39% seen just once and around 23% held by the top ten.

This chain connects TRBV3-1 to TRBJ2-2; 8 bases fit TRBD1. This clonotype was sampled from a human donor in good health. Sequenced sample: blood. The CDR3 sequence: CASSQVYAGGLGGELFF. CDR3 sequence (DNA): TGTGCCAGCAGCCAAGTTTATGCAGGGGGCTTGGGCGGGGAGCTGTTTTTT.